Presented here are 14 T cell receptor beta chains from one specimen sequenced in a study of graft-versus-host responses after intestinal transplantation (dated by TCRdb to about 2021). The library was obtained by the immunoSEQ multiplex PCR assay. The source is immuneACCESS, and TCRdb retained only in-frame sequences with V and J called. Part of the clones is not carried over; for the studies checked, unresolved V genes explain less than half of this, and the remainder is unexplained. Across this sample there are about 4,600 clones, with about a quarter seen only once. The ten largest clones capture about 4.5% of the sample. The time point label, as the study defines it: cells obtained before transplantation from donor or recipient. Sequences were derived from alloreactive CD4+ T cells from a mixed lymphocyte reaction culture, sampled before intestinal transplant. Reading the label with the study, this specimen's cell subset or site is: CFSE-low proliferating T cells sorted from roughly six-day pre-transplant mixed lymphocyte reaction (GvH or HvG direction). All receptors derive from a human patient who received an intestinal transplant.

The CDR3 loop reads CATSRRTVMNTEAFF. The DNA for the CDR3 is TGTGCCACCAGCCGCAGGACAGTTATGAACACTGAAGCTTTCTTT. The chain employs TRBV15 and TRBJ1-1, with D possibly being TRBD1 (6 bases). This CDR3 has 15 amino acids. Trimming left V 5 bases short and J 0 bases short, with 13 bases between. The V gene's germline CDR1 is LNHNV and CDR2 YYDKDF (reference sequence).

This clone turned up a few times. The genes are TRBV5-1 and TRBJ1-1; TRBD1 agrees at 8 bases. In germline, CDR1 is SGHRS, CDR2 YFSETQ. Germline trimming cut 7 bases from V and 2 bases from J; bases unmatched to any gene: 10. The CDR3 has 15 amino acids. The CDR3 DNA reads as TGCGCCAGCGGGGACGCAGGGGGCGGAAACACTGAAGCTTTCTTT. Protein sequence: CASGDAGGGNTEAFF.

V usage is TRBV6-1 and J usage is TRBJ1-5, with TRBD1 as a possible D gene (6 bases). Per germline, CDR1 MNHNS and CDR2 SASEGT. V was trimmed by 6 bases and J by 1 base, leaving 13 bases between them. The CDR3 runs to 15 residues. CDR3 DNA sequence: TGTGCCAGCAGACGTCAGGGACAAAGCAATCAGCCCCAGCATTTT. It translates to CASRRQGQSNQPQHF.

The chain recombines TRBV7-3 with TRBJ1-2, with a tentative D call TRBD1 (5 bases). Germline CDR1 SGHTA, CDR2 FQGTGA. The CDR3 is 13 residues long. V dropped 6 bases and J dropped 2 bases, with 10 bases sitting between them. CDR3 coding DNA: TGTGCCAGCAGTCGCGACAGAAACTATGGCTACACCTTC. Translation gives CASSRDRNYGYTF.

This clone was seen a handful of times. The V and J genes are TRBV7-6 and TRBJ1-2; tentative D call: TRBD1 (5 bases). V was shortened by 4 bases and J by 0 bases, with 12 bases between the two germline ends. CDR3 length equals 15 residues. Germline V lookup: CDR1 SGHVS, CDR2 FNYEAQ. CDR3 sequence (DNA): TGTGCCAGCAGCTCTAGGGGACGGTCTAACTATGGCTACACCTTC. Translation: CASSSRGRSNYGYTF.

This clone was observed a single time. The rearrangement links TRBV9 to TRBJ2-3; D gene ambiguous. The CDR3 is 15 residues long. The V end lost 1 base, the J end lost 4 bases, and 13 bases lay between the germline ends. Germline lookup yields CDR1 SGDLS and CDR2 YYNGEE. The CDR3 region has the DNA TGTGCCAGCAGCGTATTCCCTGGGCCTGCAGATACGCAGTATTTT. Amino acids: CASSVFPGPADTQYF. Together with reference TRBV9 and TRBJ2-3, the CDR3 gives the full variable domain: DSGVTQTPKHLITATGQRVTLRCSPRSGDLSVYWYQQSLDQGLQFLIQYYNGEERAKGNILERFSAQQFPDLHSELNLSSLELGDSALYFCASSVFPGPADTQYFGPGTRLTVL.

By frequency in the sample, this clone is medium-sized (0.01 to 0.1%). The V gene is TRBV2, the J gene TRBJ2-7, with 7 positions matching TRBD1. The CDR3 contains 14 residues. Trimming removed 4 bases from V and 2 bases from J; junction bases left unmatched: 5. Germline lookup yields CDR1 SNHLY and CDR2 FYNNEI. The CDR3 bases are TGTGCCAGCAGTGTTGAAGGGGGCCCCTACGAGCAGTACTTC. Translation: CASSVEGGPYEQYF.

A word on this clone: A junction boundary mismatches the germline segment, possibly from a read error. The chain combines TRBV4-1 with TRBJ1-2; no clear D. Per the germline V gene, CDR1 is MGHRA and CDR2 is YSYEKL. The CDR3 covers 16 residues. In DNA form, the CDR3 reads TGTGCCAGCAGCCAAGATGGAAGACGAGGCTTCTATGGCTACACCTTC. It yields the protein CASSQDGRRGFYGYTF.

This chain joins TRBV7-9 and TRBJ1-4, with 8 bases fitting TRBD1. From germline, CDR1 is SEHNR and CDR2 FQNEAQ (reference sequence). V was clipped by 5 bases and J by 7 bases; unmatched bases: 6. CDR3 length: 14 amino acids. CDR3 region: CASSLDRGGEKLFF. Here the CDR3 DNA reads TGTGCCAGCAGCCTTGACAGGGGAGGTGAAAAACTGTTTTTT.

V and J are TRBV7-9 and TRBJ2-5; possibly TRBD2 for D (6 bases). The germline V gene encodes CDR1 SEHNR and CDR2 FQNEAQ (reference sequence). This CDR3 is built from 14 residues. Between the trimmed V and J ends, which lost 5 bases and 0 bases, there was a span of 10 bases. The CDR3 coding sequence is TGTGCCAGCAGCCCCGGGACTCACCAAGAGACCCAGTACTTC. Translation: CASSPGTHQETQYF.

This clone was observed a few times. The chain combines TRBV11-3 with TRBJ2-2; D gene ambiguous. The CDR3 has 14 residues. Trimming cost V 0 bases and J 5 bases, with 7 bases left between them. Germline CDR1 is SGHNT and CDR2 is YENEEA. DNA for the CDR3: TGTGCCAGCAGCTTAGATACCAGAACCGGGGAGCTGTTTTTT. Protein product: CASSLDTRTGELFF.

This clone is deemed medium-sized. The rearrangement links TRBV5-1 to TRBJ2-1; 11 bases match TRBD2. CDR1 and CDR2 (germline): SGHRS, YFSETQ. The CDR3 contains 15 residues. V dropped 4 bases and J dropped 0; count of bases not matched to a gene: 0. CDR3 protein: CASSTSGSSYNEQFF. DNA for the CDR3: TGCGCCAGCAGCACTAGCGGGAGCTCCTACAATGAGCAGTTCTTC. Full variable domain (remainder filled in from reference TRBV5-1 and TRBJ2-1): KAGVTQTPRYLIKTRGQQVTLSCSPISGHRSVSWYQQTPGQGLQFLFEYFSETQRNKGNFPGRFSGRQFSNSRSEMNVSTLELGDSALYLCASSTSGSSYNEQFFGPGTRLTVL.

The V and J genes are TRBV6-5 and TRBJ2-5; 7 bases fit TRBD1. The CDR3 loop spans 14 amino acids. With V trimmed by 5 bases and J by 5 bases, 8 bases remained unmatched. The germline gives CDR1 MNHEY, CDR2 SVGAGI. The CDR3 loop is CASSNRGQRETQYF. The CDR3, as DNA: TGTGCCAGCAGTAACCGGGGACAGAGGGAGACCCAGTACTTC.

The rearrangement joins TRBV19 to TRBJ2-1; D is uncertain. The CDR3 is 15 residues long. The germline V gene encodes CDR1 LNHDA and CDR2 SQIVND (reference sequence). Between the trimmed V and J ends, which lost 3 bases and 2 bases, there was a span of 11 bases. CDR3 region: CASSIGSTPYNEQFF. CDR3 in DNA: TGTGCCAGTAGTATCGGGTCCACTCCCTACAATGAGCAGTTCTTC.